What follows are 17 T cell receptor beta chains derived from one specimen sequenced in a study of cytomegalovirus exposure and HLA in healthy donors. Vbeta (60) and Jbeta (13) primers were used in the PCR. Libraries were prepared by immunoSEQ multiplex PCR; TCRdb keeps only in-frame clonotypes and omits some of them. This table holds about 79,000 clones, roughly 69% found once. Sequencing was performed on PBMCs. Every receptor here comes from a woman in her forties or fifties in good health and CMV-seropositive.

The chain has TRBV5-1 and TRBJ2-1; 8 nucleotides align to TRBD1. Germline loops: CDR1 SGHRS, CDR2 YFSETQ. This CDR3 is 14 amino acids long. Trimming cost V 3 bases and J 8 bases; bases outside gene matches: 7. CDR3 nucleotides: TGCGCCAGCAGCTCTAGGACAGGGATGGATGAGCAGTTCTTC. Amino acids: CASSSRTGMDEQFF.

This chain joins TRBV19 and TRBJ2-7, with D maybe TRBD2 (6 bases). Germline CDR1 and CDR2: LNHDA and SQIVND (reference sequence). The germline V and J ends were trimmed by 4 bases and 5 bases, with 21 bases remaining between them. This CDR3 contains 16 residues. This chain's CDR3 is CASSTVEGGIRNEQYV. The DNA of the CDR3 is TGTGCCAGTAGTACGGTGGAGGGAGGTATTCGTAACGAGCAGTACGTC.

For this clone: Sequence at one end of the junction differs from germline and may be a read error. The V call is TRBV6-1, the J call TRBJ2-3; D is unclear. CDR1 is MNHNS, CDR2 SASEGT, per germline. The CDR3 is 13 amino acids. The CDR3 sequence is CAGSDLVPDTQYF. CDR3 in DNA: TGTGCCGGCAGTGACCTCGTCCCAGATACGCAGTATTTT.

The chain combines TRBV14 with TRBJ1-2; D call uncertain. The germline V gene encodes CDR1 SGHDN and CDR2 FVKESK. Trimming removed 4 bases at V and 8 bases at J, with 14 bases between. CDR3 length: 13 amino acids. The CDR3 is CASSPTNNAGYTF. The CDR3 region has the DNA TGTGCCAGCAGCCCCACTAACAACGCGGGCTACACCTTC.

V usage is TRBV10-3 and J usage is TRBJ2-1; 10 bases map to TRBD2. Germline-derived CDR1 and CDR2 are ENHRY and SYGVKD. Trimming at V came to 10 bases and at J to 7 bases, leaving 16 bases not matched to a gene. The CDR3 runs 16 residues. This CDR3 is CATGKIAGGSANEQFF. The CDR3 nucleotides are TGTGCCACTGGAAAAATAGCGGGGGGCAGTGCAAATGAGCAGTTCTTC.

The genes are TRBV9 and TRBJ1-2; 9 nucleotides line up with TRBD1. With 8 bases clipped from V and 4 bases from J, the junction kept 15 bases outside the gene matches. The CDR3 has 16 residues. Germline V gives CDR1 SGDLS, CDR2 YYNGEE. The CDR3 sequence: CASTPGPTGGGYGYTF. The CDR3 DNA reads as TGTGCCAGTACCCCCGGGCCTACAGGGGGCGGCTATGGCTACACCTTC.

The V and J genes are TRBV21-1 and TRBJ1-5; the D call in the table, TRBD1, was not verified against the DNA. TRBV21-1 is recorded as a pseudogene. The length of the CDR3 is 17 residues. This CDR3 reads CASSPPEIGVSNQPQHF. In DNA form, the CDR3 reads TGTGCCAGCAGCCCCCCGGAGATAGGGGTGAGCAATCAGCCCCAGCATTTT.

CDR3 coding DNA: TGTGCCAGCAGCTTCGTCGGGACTAAGAATCAGCCCCAGCATTTT. It encodes CASSFVGTKNQPQHF. The rearrangement links TRBV7-9 to TRBJ1-5; maybe TRBD1 (5 bases). The CDR3 consists of 15 residues. Germline loops: CDR1 SEHNR, CDR2 FQNEAQ (reference sequence). V lost 3 bases to trimming and J lost 4 bases, with 13 bases between them. The full variable domain, completed using reference TRBV7-9 and TRBJ1-5, is DTGVSQNPRHKITKRGQNVTFRCDPISEHNRLYWYRQTLGQGPEFLTYFQNEAQLEKSRLLSDRFSAERPKGSFSTLEIQRTEQGDSAMYLCASSFVGTKNQPQHFGDGTRLSIL.

The chain is built from TRBV2 and TRBJ1-2; unclear D gene. CDR1 SNHLY and CDR2 FYNNEI come from the germline V gene. The length of the CDR3 is 14 residues. With 8 bases removed from V and 4 bases from J, the gap between germline ends came to 17 bases. The CDR3 reads CASWSASGSYGYTF. CDR3 nucleotide sequence: TGTGCCAGCTGGAGTGCGTCCGGGTCCTATGGCTACACCTTC.

The chain carries TRBV10-3 and TRBJ2-2; 11 nucleotides match TRBD2. The ends lost 6 bases at V and 6 bases at J; junction bases unmatched: 6. Germline-derived CDR1 and CDR2 are ENHRY and SYGVKD. The CDR3 runs to 15 residues. Here the CDR3 reads CAIRPGLADAGELFF. In nucleotides, the CDR3 is TGTGCCATCAGACCGGGACTAGCGGACGCCGGGGAGCTGTTTTTT.

This chain connects TRBV7-9 to TRBJ2-1; 12 positions agree with TRBD1. From germline, CDR1 is SEHNR and CDR2 FQNEAQ (reference sequence). Unmatched junction bases numbered 1, after V lost 0 bases and J lost 4 bases. The CDR3 spans 16 residues. Here the CDR3 DNA reads TGTGCCAGCAGCTTAGCGGGACAGGGGGCTTACAATGAGCAGTTCTTC. It yields the protein CASSLAGQGAYNEQFF.

The chain combines TRBV18 with TRBJ1-5; 8 nucleotides line up with TRBD1. Germline V gene data show CDR1 as KGHSH and CDR2 as LQKENI. The ends lost 4 bases at V and 7 bases at J; junction bases unmatched: 12. This CDR3 contains 16 residues. CDR3 residues: CASSQLRETGDQPQHF. For the CDR3, the DNA is TGTGCCAGCTCACAACTCCGTGAGACAGGGGACCAGCCCCAGCATTTT.

The V and J genes are TRBV5-6 and TRBJ2-7, with a tentative D call TRBD2 (5 bases). V gave up 0 bases and J gave up 1 base, with 8 bases separating them. The CDR3 spans 14 residues. Germline loops: CDR1 SGHDT, CDR2 YYEEEE. Here the CDR3 reads CASSLVSGSYEQYV. The CDR3 nucleotides are TGTGCCAGCAGCTTGGTTTCGGGGTCCTACGAGCAGTACGTC.

This clone was seen just once. This rearrangement joins TRBV30 to TRBJ2-7; 11 bases map to TRBD1. V lost 3 bases to trimming and J lost 5 bases; unmatched junction nucleotides: 15. The CDR3 extends over 17 amino acids. Germline CDR1 GTSNPN, CDR2 SVGIG (reference sequence). The CDR3 DNA reads TGTGCCTGGAGCGACCTCCGGGACAGGGGGAGTAGCCACGAGCAGTACTTC. Translation: CAWSDLRDRGSSHEQYF. The entire variable domain, with the rest obtained from reference TRBV30 and TRBJ2-7, is as follows: SQTIHQWPATLVQPVGSPLSLECTVEGTSNPNLYWYRQAAGRGLQLLFYSVGIGQISSEVPQNLSASRPQDRQFILSSKKLLLSDSGFYLCAWSDLRDRGSSHEQYFGPGTRLTVT.

V gene TRBV5-1 combines with J gene TRBJ1-2; D is perhaps TRBD1 (5 bases). The CDR3 spans 12 residues. Germline CDR1 SGHRS, CDR2 YFSETQ. Trimming took 5 bases from V and 6 from J, leaving 11 bases between them. The CDR3 nucleotides are TGCGCCAGCAGGGATTCAGGGCATGGCTACACCTTC. Its protein is CASRDSGHGYTF.

This clone was detected a few times. The gene calls are TRBV7-3 and TRBJ2-2; D gene unclear. Germline lookup yields CDR1 SGHTA and CDR2 FQGTGA. The CDR3 sequence is 14 residues long. The V end was cut by 3 bases, the J end by 2 bases, with 7 bases between. The CDR3 nucleotides are TGTGCCAGCAGCTTTACACCTAACACCGGGGAGCTGTTTTTT. Translating gives CASSFTPNTGELFF.

This clone has only a few counts. This rearrangement joins TRBV7-2 to TRBJ2-3, with no clear D. CDR3 length equals 12 residues. Trimming cost V 4 bases and J 2 bases, with 4 bases left between them. CDR1 SGHTA and CDR2 FQGNSA come from the germline V gene. The CDR3 DNA sequence: TGTGCCAGCAGCTCGTACACAGATACGCAGTATTTT. It yields the protein CASSSYTDTQYF.